This T cell receptor (beta chain) appears in the sequencing data of a study of T cells in Graves' hyperthyroidism and ophthalmopathy. Study in general: Peripheral blood was drawn at first diagnosis, prior to all treatment.

TCR beta CDR3 sequences were amplified from RNA transcripts. HTBI primers were the set used in a first-round RT-PCR of the TCR CDR3. TCRdb re-derived calls from the multiplex PCR reads in MiXCR, one entry per CDR3 protein. The sample contains around 530,000 distinct CDR3 sequences, approximately 17% of which appear only once. General observations from the study: From stable hyperthyroidism, ophthalmopathy was separated by a 13 V-J model. The model's output predicted ophthalmopathy at a median of 6.5 months prior to onset.

Trimming removed 4 bases from V and 7 bases from J; junction bases left unmatched: 7. Germline lookup yields CDR1 SQVTM and CDR2 ANQGSEA. The CDR3 runs 13 residues. Uncontrolled infection, other autoimmune disease, pregnancy or lactation disqualified patients from enrolment. This clonotype was seen at least ten times. Its antigen remains unidentified. The sequence was obtained from a woman between 18 and 29 years old with Graves' ophthalmopathy. The specimen sequenced was blood. The chain couples TRBV29-1 to TRBJ2-7, with 10 bases fitting TRBD2. CDR3 in DNA: TGCAGCGTTGTGGCTAGCGGGAGCGGGGAGCAGTACTTC. Protein sequence: CSVVASGSGEQYF.